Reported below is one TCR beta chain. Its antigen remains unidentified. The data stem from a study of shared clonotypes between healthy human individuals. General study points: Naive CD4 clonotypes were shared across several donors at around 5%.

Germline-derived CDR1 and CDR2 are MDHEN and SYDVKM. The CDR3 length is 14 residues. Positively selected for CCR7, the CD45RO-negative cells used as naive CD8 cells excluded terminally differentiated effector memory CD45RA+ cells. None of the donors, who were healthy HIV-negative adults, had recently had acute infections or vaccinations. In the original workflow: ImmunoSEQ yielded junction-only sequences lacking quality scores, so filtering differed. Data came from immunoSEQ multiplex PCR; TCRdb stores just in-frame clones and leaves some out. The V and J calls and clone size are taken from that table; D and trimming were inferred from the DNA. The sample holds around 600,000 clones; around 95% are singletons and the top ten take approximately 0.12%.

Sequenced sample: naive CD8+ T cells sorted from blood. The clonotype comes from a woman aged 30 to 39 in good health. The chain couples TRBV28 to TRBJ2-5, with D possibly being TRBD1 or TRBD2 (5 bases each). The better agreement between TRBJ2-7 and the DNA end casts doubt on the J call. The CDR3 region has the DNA TGTGCCAGCAGCCCGGGACGCATCACCTACGAGCAGTACTTC. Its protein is CASSPGRITYEQYF.